This T cell receptor (beta chain) was identified during a study of cytomegalovirus exposure and HLA in healthy donors. Study details: Most genotyped donors, around four fifths of fewer than 400, had Caucasian-associated genetic ancestry.

60 Vbeta and 13 Jbeta primers were used in PCR. TCRdb keeps only in-frame clones here, not all; method: immunoSEQ multiplex PCR. The sample lists approximately 77,000 clones, about four fifths occurring once. This clone appeared once. The origin of this receptor is a male donor in good health and CMV-seropositive. The sequencing input was PBMCs.

Here the CDR3 reads CASSLAVAGVIDTQYF. The CDR3 region has the DNA TGTGCCAGCAGCTTGGCGGTAGCGGGAGTAATAGATACGCAGTATTTT. This chain connects TRBV5-8 to TRBJ2-3; 9 nucleotides line up with TRBD2. Germline CDR1 and CDR2: SGHTS and YDEGEE. With 0 bases clipped from V and 5 bases from J, the junction kept 7 bases outside the gene matches. The CDR3 extends over 16 amino acids.